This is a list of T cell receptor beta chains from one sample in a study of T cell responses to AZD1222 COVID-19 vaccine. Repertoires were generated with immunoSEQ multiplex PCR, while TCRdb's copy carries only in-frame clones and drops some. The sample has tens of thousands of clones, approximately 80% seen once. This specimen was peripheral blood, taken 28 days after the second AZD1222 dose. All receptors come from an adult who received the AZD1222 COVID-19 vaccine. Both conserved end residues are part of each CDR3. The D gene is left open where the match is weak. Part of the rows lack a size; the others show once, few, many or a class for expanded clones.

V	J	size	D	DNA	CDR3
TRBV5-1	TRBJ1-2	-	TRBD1	TGCGCCAGCAGCGTGGACAGGCTGAATGGCTACACCTTC	CASSVDRLNGYTF
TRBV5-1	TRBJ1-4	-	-	TGCGCCAGCAGCTTGGGACCTGCCTCAACTAATGAAAAACTGTTTTTT	CASSLGPASTNEKLFF
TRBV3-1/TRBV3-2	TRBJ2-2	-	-	TGTGCCAGCAGCCAACGGGGGGCGGCCGGGGAGCTGTTTTTT	CASSQRGAAGELFF
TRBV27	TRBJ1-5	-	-	TGTGCCAGCAGTTTACGGGGGAACCAGCCCCAGCATTTT	CASSLRGNQPQHF
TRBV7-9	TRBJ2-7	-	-	TGTGCCAGCAGCCCGCTTTCAGGACAAGGGGGGGAGCAGTACTTC	CASSPLSGQGGEQYF
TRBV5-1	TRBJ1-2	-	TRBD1	TGCGCCAGCAGCTCCCGACAGGGGACCTTCGACACCTTC	CASSSRQGTFDTF
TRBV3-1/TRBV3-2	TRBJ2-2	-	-	TGTGCCAGCAGCTTACGGACGATTGGGGGGGAGCTGTTTTTT	CASSLRTIGGELFF
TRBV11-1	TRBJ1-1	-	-	TGTGCCAGCAGGCATTACGCCTCGGGGGCTTTCTTT	CASRHYASGAFF
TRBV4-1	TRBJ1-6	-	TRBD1	TGCGCCAGCAGCCAAGATCGTAGTGACAGGGGCTCCTATAATTCACCCCTCCACTTT	CASSQDRSDRGSYNSPLHF
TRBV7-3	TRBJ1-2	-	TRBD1	TGTGCCAGCAGCTTAAACAGGGGGATGACCGACTATGGCTACACCTTC	CASSLNRGMTDYGYTF
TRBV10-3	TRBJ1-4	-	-	TGTGCCATCAGTGAGTCCCTAATCTCAGGGTTTAATCAAAAACTGTTTTTT	CAISESLISGFNQKLFF
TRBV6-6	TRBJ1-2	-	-	TGTGCCAGCAGCCTGAGTGGGGGGAGCTACACCTTC	CASSLSGGSYTF
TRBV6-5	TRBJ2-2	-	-	TGTGCCAGCAGTTACAGGGGGGAGCTGTTTTTT	CASSYRGELFF
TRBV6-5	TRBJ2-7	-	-	TGTGCCAGCGGGTTAGGGATGTACGAGCAGTACTTC	CASGLGMYEQYF
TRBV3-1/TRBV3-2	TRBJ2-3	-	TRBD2	TGTGCCAGCAGCCAAACCCTCAGCGGGGGAGGGGATACGCAGTATTTT	CASSQTLSGGGDTQYF
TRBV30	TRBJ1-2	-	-	TGTGCCTGGAGTGTGAGCCAGGAGGGTGGCTACACCTTC	CAWSVSQEGGYTF
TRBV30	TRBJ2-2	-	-	TGTGCCTGGAGTGGCCGGCGGGGTGGCGGGGAGCTGTTTTTT	CAWSGRRGGGELFF
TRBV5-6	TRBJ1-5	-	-	TGTGCCAGCAGCTCGCAAGACAGGTATTTACAGCCCCAGCATTTT	CASSSQDRYLQPQHF
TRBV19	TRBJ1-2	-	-	TGTGCCAGTAGTATCTCGGCCAGTAACTATGGCTACACCTTC	CASSISASNYGYTF
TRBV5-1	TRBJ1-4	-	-	TGCGCCAGCAGCTTTGGGCCCGACGAAAAACTGTTTTTT	CASSFGPDEKLFF
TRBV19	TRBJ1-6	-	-	TGTGCCAGTAGTAGACCGCTCCGGGCAGGGGATAATAATTCACCCCTCCACTTT	CASSRPLRAGDNNSPLHF
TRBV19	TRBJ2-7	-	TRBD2	TGTGCCAGTACCAAACTAGCGGGGAGCTCCTACGAGCAGTACTTC	CASTKLAGSSYEQYF
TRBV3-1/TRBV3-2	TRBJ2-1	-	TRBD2	TGTGCCAGCAGCCAAGTGCTAGCGGGGAGGTCCTACAATGAGCAGTTCTTC	CASSQVLAGRSYNEQFF
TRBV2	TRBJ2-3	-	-	TGTGCCAGCAGTAATGGGGCAGATACGCAGTATTTT	CASSNGADTQYF
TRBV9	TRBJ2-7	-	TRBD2	TGTGCCAGCAGCCAAACTAGCGGGGGGCCCTACGAGCAGTACTTC	CASSQTSGGPYEQYF
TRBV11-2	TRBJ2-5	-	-	TGTGCCAGCAGCTTAGCCCGGCTAGCCTCAGAGACCCAGTACTTC	CASSLARLASETQYF
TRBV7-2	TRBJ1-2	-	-	TGTGCCAGCAGCTTGCTAGAGAATAACTATGGCTACACCTTC	CASSLLENNYGYTF
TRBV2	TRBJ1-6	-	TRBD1	TGTGCCAGCATTCCGGACAGGGTGTTGGATTCACCCCTCCACTTT	CASIPDRVLDSPLHF
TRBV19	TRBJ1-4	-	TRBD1	TGTGCCAGTACGGACAGGCGTAATGAAAAACTGTTTTTT	CASTDRRNEKLFF
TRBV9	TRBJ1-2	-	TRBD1	TGTGCCAGCAGCGTGGGTTTTCGGGACAGCTATGGCTACACCTTC	CASSVGFRDSYGYTF
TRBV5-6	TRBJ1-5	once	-	TGTGCCAGCACCTCCGGATTTAGCAATCAGCCCCAGCATTTT	CASTSGFSNQPQHF
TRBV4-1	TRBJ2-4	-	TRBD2	TGCGCCAGCAGCCAAGAGATACTAGCGCTATCTCTAGCCAAAAACATTCAGTACTTC	CASSQEILALSLAKNIQYF
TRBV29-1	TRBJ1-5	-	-	TGCAGCGTTGGACATAGCAATCAGCCCCAGCATTTT	CSVGHSNQPQHF
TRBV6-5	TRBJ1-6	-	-	TGTGCCAGCAGTTACGGCGGGACATATTATAATTCACCCCTCCACTTT	CASSYGGTYYNSPLHF
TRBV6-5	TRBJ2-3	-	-	TGTGCCAGCAACCACTTCAGGGGGGGCACAGATACGCAGTATTTT	CASNHFRGGTDTQYF
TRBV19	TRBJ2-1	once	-	TGTGCCAGTAGTGGGTCGGATGCAGGGGACAATGAGCAGTTCTTC	CASSGSDAGDNEQFF
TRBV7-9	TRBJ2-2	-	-	TGTGCCAGCAGCACCTTTCTCAGGGTCGGCACCGGGGAGCTGTTTTTT	CASSTFLRVGTGELFF
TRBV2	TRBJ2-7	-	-	TGTGCCAGCAGTAAGGACAGTAGGTACGAGCAGTACTTC	CASSKDSRYEQYF
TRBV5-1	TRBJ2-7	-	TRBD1	TGCGCCAGCAGCCCCCAACAGCTGGACAGGGCCTACGAGCAGTACTTC	CASSPQQLDRAYEQYF
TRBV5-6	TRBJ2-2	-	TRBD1	TGTGCCAGCAGCCCTTGGGACAGGGAGAACGGGGAGCTGTTTTTT	CASSPWDRENGELFF
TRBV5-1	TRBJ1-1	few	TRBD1	TGCGCCAGCAGCCACATCGGACAGGGGGCGACTGAAGCTTTCTTT	CASSHIGQGATEAFF